The 11 T cell receptor beta chains presented below share a single source sample, sequenced in a study of T-cell reconstitution after alpha-beta-depleted transplantation in children. Unique molecular identifiers were used to barcode this TCRbeta library. MiXCR, applied by TCRdb to the PCR reads, yields one record per CDR3 protein. The table shows approximately 85,000 distinct CDR3 sequences, with about a sixth occurring only once. This material consisted of PBMCs, mostly from graft donor cells, taken 180 days after TCRalphabeta/CD19-depleted stem cell transplant. The receptors were gathered from a male patient aged 2-9 years who had a stem cell transplant for acute lymphoblastic leukemia, so the T cells may come from the graft donor.

For the CDR3, the DNA is TGTGCCAGCGGTGACAGCCCCGGTGAGCAGTTCTTC. Its protein is CASGDSPGEQFF. This chain uses TRBV12-3 or TRBV12-4 with TRBJ2-1; a possible D gene is TRBD1 (5 bases). Trimming left V 8 bases short and J 9 bases short, with 14 bases between. The CDR3 is 12 residues long.

This clonotype occurred a few times. The V call is TRBV4-2, the J call TRBJ2-2; 7 bases agree with TRBD1. Germline lookup yields CDR1 LGHNA and CDR2 YNFKEQ. Germline trimming cut 0 bases from V and 0 bases from J; bases unmatched to any gene: 7. The CDR3 is made up of 18 amino acids. This chain's CDR3 is CASSQDHSGTANTGELFF. CDR3 in DNA: TGTGCCAGCAGCCAAGATCACTCCGGGACAGCGAACACCGGGGAGCTGTTTTTT.

This chain connects TRBV9 to TRBJ2-1; TRBD2 matches at 7 bases. Germline CDR1 is SGDLS and CDR2 is YYNGEE. The CDR3 consists of 12 residues. After removal of 2 bases from V and 12 bases from J, the junction contained 5 bases not matched to a gene. The CDR3 sequence: CASSVVAGVQFF. CDR3 nucleotide sequence: TGTGCCAGCAGCGTCGTAGCGGGTGTGCAGTTCTTC.

This clonotype has a handful of counts. This rearrangement joins TRBV12-3 or TRBV12-4 to TRBJ1-5, with a possible D match to TRBD1 (5 bases). The CDR3 runs 15 residues. V was shortened by 5 bases and J by 6 bases, with 17 bases between the two germline ends. The CDR3 spells CASSPTTRGGQPQHF. In DNA, the CDR3 is TGTGCCAGCAGTCCCACAACAAGGGGAGGTCAGCCCCAGCATTTT.

The table lists this clonotype with a few counts. V and J are TRBV7-6 and TRBJ2-2; D unclear. The V gene lost 0 bases and the J gene lost 6 bases, with 5 bases spanning the gap. This CDR3 is built from 13 residues. Germline V lookup: CDR1 SGHVS, CDR2 FNYEAQ. DNA for the CDR3: TGTGCCAGCAGCTTAGCTAGCCCCGGGGAGCTGTTTTTT. This sequence encodes CASSLASPGELFF.

This clonotype was counted at least ten times. The V gene is TRBV20-1, the J gene TRBJ2-3; 7 bases line up with TRBD2. Trimming at V came to 3 bases and at J to 3 bases, leaving 6 bases not matched to a gene. There are 14 residues in the CDR3. From germline, CDR1 is DFQATT and CDR2 SNEGSKA (reference sequence). CDR3 protein: CSASGQGGTDTQYF. The CDR3 nucleotides read TGCAGTGCTAGTGGGCAGGGAGGGACAGATACGCAGTATTTT.

The chain joins TRBV7-2 to TRBJ2-1, with TRBD2 matching over 10 bases. Germline V CDR1 and CDR2: SGHTA, FQGNSA. This CDR3 has 15 amino acids. Trimming removed 5 bases from V and 8 bases from J; junction bases left unmatched: 9. CDR3 sequence (DNA): TGTGCCAGCAGCACCAACCCTAGCGGGGGATATGAGCAGTTCTTC. Protein: CASSTNPSGGYEQFF.

J is TRBJ2-1 and V is TRBV5-6; a weak D match, TRBD1 (6 bases). The CDR3 has 15 residues. Germline loops: CDR1 SGHDT, CDR2 YYEEEE. Trimming left V 4 bases short and J 2 bases short, with 13 bases between. The DNA of the CDR3 is TGTGCCAGCAGCCCAACAGGGAGTCCCTACAATGAGCAGTTCTTC. Encoded protein: CASSPTGSPYNEQFF.

This clonotype was detected only a few times. The chain links TRBV27 to TRBJ2-7; D not resolved. The germline V gene has CDR1 MNHEY and CDR2 SMNVEV (reference sequence). Trimming took 10 bases from V and 1 from J, leaving 17 bases between them. The CDR3 is 14 residues long. The CDR3 region is CATRSGPRSYEQYF. In DNA, the CDR3 is TGTGCCACCCGTTCCGGGCCCCGTTCCTACGAGCAGTACTTC.

The chain links TRBV13 to TRBJ1-3; D gene unclear. V was cut by 1 base and J by 7 bases, with 14 bases left in between. The CDR3 consists of 15 residues. CDR1 is PRHDT and CDR2 is FYEKMQ in the germline V gene (reference sequence). CDR3 coding DNA: TGTGCCAGCAGCTTAGAGGGAGAAATCAGGAACACCATATATTTT. Protein: CASSLEGEIRNTIYF.

In this sample, this clonotype turned up a few times. This chain joins TRBV2 and TRBJ2-2; D unclear. The CDR3 covers 14 residues. The V gene lost 3 bases and the J gene lost 0 bases, with 5 bases spanning the gap. The V gene's germline CDR1 is SNHLY and CDR2 FYNNEI. The CDR3 bases are TGTGCCAGCAGTGACAGCGCGAACACCGGGGAGCTGTTTTTT. This codes for CASSDSANTGELFF.